This T cell receptor beta chain stems from a study of beta chain features in type 1 diabetes listed by TCRdb under 2018. In the study overall: Mean age, gender distribution, total cell number and subset yield were not different between patients and healthy donors. Naive and central memory subsets were obtained from all 30 or so donors, but regulatory and stem cell-like memory subsets were isolated from only 8 patients and roughly eight healthy donors. The study compared the TCRB repertoires of sorted circulating CD4+ T cell subsets in recently diagnosed type 1 diabetes patients with those in matched healthy donors. A total of about 110 million sorted cells were examined across all samples, and the number of cells per subset was strongly correlated with RNA yield. On the study overall, not on this receptor specifically: Type 1 diabetes patients showed a moderate but significant shortening of TCRB CDR3 length in all four CD4+ subsets. The naive, central memory and regulatory TCRB repertoires appeared to resemble one another more closely among patients than among healthy donors. Shorter templates might be favored by PCR, yet because patient and control samples were amplified and corrected together, any such skew would affect both groups equally. Because cDNA was sequenced instead of genomic DNA, activated cells with high expression could be over-represented, although the groups did not differ in activation or CD3 levels. Only small numbers of individuals were included in the HLA sub-analyses, which left unresolved whether HLA type had any influence on TCRB rearrangement. At VDJ recombination sites, patients with type 1 diabetes made fewer insertions and deleted more nucleotides, a pattern implying thymic rearrangement abnormalities.

From each donor, a single peripheral blood sample of approximately 0.11 L on average was drawn into heparinised tubes. Naive, central memory, regulatory and stem cell-like memory CD4+ T cells were sorted on a BD FACSAria II using a panel including CD45RO, CCR7, CD25, CD127, CD95 and CD27. All sorted populations exceeded 95% purity. Right away, PBMCs were isolated by Lymphoprep density gradient centrifugation and were stained directly, with no culture step. So that batch effects would be minimized, each experiment stained and sorted samples in pairs, pairing one healthy donor with one patient. This clone was observed a handful of times. It lacks a known antigen. No much larger clone is present one base from it, and per-base qualities are unavailable. The entire amount of isolated RNA was reverse transcribed using the High Capacity cDNA Reverse Transcription Kit, so the sequenced TCRB transcripts were expressed ones. Naive, central memory and regulatory T cell samples underwent deep immunoSEQ sequencing, averaging approximately 3.3 million total reads per sample. After sorted cells were lysed in RLT buffer, RNA was extracted with DNase-treated RNeasy Micro or Mini kits, with the choice depending on cell number. To prevent cross-contamination, each cell subset was processed individually, whereas patient and healthy donor samples were processed jointly. The immunoSEQ multiplex PCR was used to amplify TCRB sequences from cDNA, generating 87-bp fragments that spanned the CDR3 region. Sequencing of the amplicons was performed on the Illumina HiSeq platform. Per the original workflow: Synthetic template baselines were used to correct PCR bias computationally, reads within Hamming distance 2 were collapsed together, and singletons that could not be merged were discarded. Reads were aligned against IMGT so that V, D and J genes, CDR3 length and insertions or deletions at six rearrangement sites could be assigned. Within each subset, clonotype counts were normalized to the number of sorted cells before true diversity and Gini coefficients were calculated with the tcR R package. The overlap coefficient, calculated on TCRB nucleotide sequences, was used to quantify repertoire sharing. As a proxy for the pre-selection repertoire, out-of-frame TCRB sequences from naive cells were analyzed. Here the immuneACCESS table is served through TCRdb, limited to in-frame sequences with V and J called. Missing clones are a known gap in these copies; in checked studies unresolved V genes cover under half, and the rest lacks a known reason. That table gives V, J and clone size, and the DNA gave D and trimming. This sample comprises roughly 400,000 clones, around 15% of them detected only once. The biggest ten clones account for approximately 0.02% of the sample.

Germline trimming amounts to 1 base on V and 0 bases on J, with 3 as the count of junction bases outside the gene matches. The CDR3 runs 16 amino acids, cysteine and phenylalanine included. Only the CDR3 region is kept as DNA, spanning 48 bases read in frame from base 1. CDR1 and CDR2 are drawn from the germline V gene (reference sequence): SGHNT, YYREEE. The TCR sequence derives from a woman between 18 and 29 years old in good health. What was sequenced was naive CD4+ T cells from blood. In light of the paper, this sample's cell subset or site label describes: true naive CD4+ T cells. Recombination joined TRBV5-4 with TRBJ2-3; 9 bases in between match TRBD2. DNA sequence: TGTGCCAGCAGCTTGAGACTAGCGGAGAGCACAGATACGCAGTATTTT. This sequence encodes CASSLRLAESTDTQYF.